This TCR beta chain was recorded in a study of regulatory T cells in long-lasting Graves disease. Study-wide background: New Graves' disease cases had less than 3 months of antithyroid drugs. The study, taken as a whole, reports: New patients shared fewer public clonotypes (around 880) than persistent patients did (roughly 2,500).

Ten or more counts support this clonotype. Its antigen is undetermined. Time point in this sample: newly diagnosed GD, antithyroid drugs for less than 3 months. Following extraction of RNA from PBMCs, that RNA was used to make the TCR library. Trimming shortened V by 4 bases and J by 0 bases, and 12 bases separated the two germline ends. This CDR3 is built from 15 residues. In germline, CDR1 is SGHKS, CDR2 YYEKEE (reference sequence). TCR beta libraries were built with iRepertoire HTBI primers and Arm-PCR of CDR3 regions. Using its own MiXCR run on the multiplex PCR reads, TCRdb lists one record per CDR3 protein. Among roughly 610,000 distinct CDR3 sequences listed, 15% to 20% were seen once. These sequences were also reported in another study, on T cells in Graves' hyperthyroidism and ophthalmopathy.

The receptor's source is a man younger than 35 with Graves disease. This specimen consisted of peripheral blood mononuclear cells (PBMCs), obtained at new diagnosis, from a patient treated with antithyroid drugs. V and J are TRBV5-5 and TRBJ2-3, with D maybe TRBD2 (5 bases). The CDR3 spells CASSRIGVSTDTQYF. The CDR3 coding sequence is TGTGCCAGCAGCAGGATCGGGGTTAGCACAGATACGCAGTATTTT.